These 23 T cell receptor beta chains were sequenced from one sample in a study of blood T cells in healthy people across ages. It was with a sample-barcoded 5' primer and a J-beta primer mix that a second PCR of about 7 to 12 cycles was run. MiXCR, applied by TCRdb to the 5' RACE reads, yields one record per CDR3 protein. The table includes about 780,000 distinct CDR3 sequences, around half detected once. The sample consisted of blood. These receptors were obtained from a man older than 75 in good health.

V is TRBV20-1 and J is TRBJ1-5; perhaps TRBD1 as D (6 bases). Germline assignment: CDR1 DFQATT and CDR2 SNEGSKA (reference sequence). The CDR3 runs 13 residues. Deletions cut 7 bases from V and 3 bases from J, with 13 bases between. This CDR3 reads CSVSRDTNQPQHF. In nucleotides, the CDR3 is TGCAGTGTTAGCCGGGACACCAATCAGCCCCAGCATTTT.

The J gene is TRBJ2-7, the V gene TRBV9; 10 positions agree with TRBD2. V shed 6 bases, J shed 7 bases, and the junction held 10 bases outside the gene matches. The CDR3 is 14 residues long. Looked up from germline, CDR1 is SGDLS and CDR2 is YYNGEE. The CDR3 sequence is CASKRTSGNNEQYF. The CDR3 DNA follows: TGTGCCAGCAAACGGACTAGCGGAAACAATGAGCAGTACTTC.

This clonotype has more than one count but fewer than ten. CDR3 region: CASSTRQALSGANVLTF. The DNA for the CDR3 is TGTGCCAGCAGTACCCGACAGGCCCTCTCTGGGGCCAACGTCCTGACTTTC. The chain couples TRBV28 to TRBJ2-6, with a possible D match to TRBD1 (6 bases). This CDR3 contains 17 residues. Between the trimmed V and J ends, which lost 5 bases and 0 bases, there was a span of 14 bases. CDR1 is MDHEN, CDR2 SYDVKM, per germline. The variable domain in full, with the rest retrieved from reference TRBV28 and TRBJ2-6, is DVKVTQSSRYLVKRTGEKVFLECVQDMDHENMFWYRQDPGLGLRLIYFSYDVKMKEKGDIPEGYSVSREKKERFSLILESASTNQTSMYLCASSTRQALSGANVLTFGAGSRLTVL.

A remark on this clonotype: The junction differs from germline at one of its ends, possibly a read error. This chain joins TRBV12-3 or TRBV12-4 and TRBJ2-1; 14 nucleotides agree with TRBD2. The CDR3 consists of 18 residues. CDR3 amino acids: CATSSVTGLAGAGSEQFF. DNA for the CDR3: TGTGCCACCAGTTCTGTAACGGGACTAGCGGGAGCAGGATCTGAGCAGTTCTTC.

This clonotype was seen only once. V usage is TRBV11-3 and J usage is TRBJ2-1; no clear D gene. The ends were cut back, 3 bases at V and 7 bases at J, with 10 bases in the middle. In germline, CDR1 is SGHNT, CDR2 YENEEA. This CDR3 spans 13 amino acids. CDR3 sequence: CASSLDPKNEQFF. The CDR3 region has the DNA TGTGCCAGCAGCTTGGACCCGAAGAATGAGCAGTTCTTC.

This chain joins TRBV10-3 and TRBJ1-2, with TRBD1 identical over 9 bases. CDR3 length equals 15 residues. Germline CDR1 reads ENHRY; CDR2 reads SYGVKD. Losses at the gene ends were 5 bases for V and 4 bases for J; bases not matched to a gene: 8. The CDR3 sequence is CAISTTGQGSYGYTF. The CDR3, as DNA: TGTGCCATCAGTACCACGGGACAGGGCTCCTATGGCTACACCTTC.

This clonotype was found a few times. This rearrangement joins TRBV3-1 to TRBJ1-1; D gene uncertain. This CDR3 has 14 residues. The germline V and J ends were trimmed by 4 bases and 1 base, with 10 bases remaining between them. CDR1 LGHDT and CDR2 YNNKEL come from the germline V gene (reference sequence). As DNA, the CDR3 is TGTGCCAGCAGCCCGACCGGAGGGAACACTGAAGCTTTCTTT. It codes for CASSPTGGNTEAFF.

The chain is built from TRBV10-3 and TRBJ2-3; 10 bases agree with TRBD2. With V trimmed by 6 bases and J by 1 base, 4 bases remained unmatched. CDR1 is ENHRY and CDR2 is SYGVKD in the germline V gene. The CDR3 covers 15 residues. CDR3 protein: CAIRPAGGRTDTQYF. CDR3 nucleotides: TGTGCCATCAGACCAGCGGGAGGGCGCACAGATACGCAGTATTTT.

The rearrangement links TRBV5-1 to TRBJ2-4; 9 bases match TRBD2. The DNA end favors TRBJ2-7, so the J call may be wrong. Germline assignment: CDR1 SGHRS and CDR2 YFSETQ. The CDR3 sequence is 17 residues long. For the CDR3, the DNA is TGCGCCAGCAGCCCGGGACCAGCGGGAGGACTCTCCTACGAGCAGTACTTC. Protein product: CASSPGPAGGLSYEQYF.

The chain recombines TRBV12-3 or TRBV12-4 with TRBJ2-7; D remains unclear. With 8 bases removed from V and 1 base from J, the gap between germline ends came to 9 bases. CDR3 length: 12 amino acids. The CDR3 spells CASRKRSYEQYF. CDR3 nucleotides: TGTGCCAGCCGAAAGCGATCCTACGAGCAGTACTTC.

This clonotype was seen a handful of times. This chain connects TRBV7-9 to TRBJ2-6; 11 bases match TRBD1. CDR3 length: 17 residues. The V gene end was trimmed by 5 bases and the J gene end by 0 bases; junction bases not matched to a gene: 3. CDR1 is SEHNR and CDR2 is FQNEAQ in the germline V gene (reference sequence). The CDR3 nucleotides are TGTGCCAGCAGCCGGGACAGGGGGTTCTCTGGGGCCAACGTCCTGACTTTC. It specifies CASSRDRGFSGANVLTF.

The chain uses TRBV10-3 and TRBJ2-7; D not resolved. Germline loops: CDR1 ENHRY, CDR2 SYGVKD. This CDR3 spans 13 amino acids. Trimming took off 0 bases at V and 2 bases at J, with 5 bases between the two ends. CDR3 nucleotides: TGTGCCATCAGTGAGTCAACCCCCTACGAGCAGTACTTC. Its protein product is CAISESTPYEQYF.

The CDR3, as DNA: TGTGCCAGCAGCCAGGGGACTAGCGGGAGTGGTGTAGAGACCCAGTACTTC. This codes for CASSQGTSGSGVETQYF. The chain recombines TRBV3-1 with TRBJ2-5, with 14 bases matching TRBD2. J gave up 4 bases and V 3 bases, and 7 bases lay outside the gene matches. The CDR3 has 17 amino acids. Per the germline V gene, CDR1 is LGHDT and CDR2 is YNNKEL (reference sequence).

V is TRBV7-9 and J is TRBJ2-1; D unclear. Gene TRBJ2-7 matches the end of the DNA better, so the J call may be wrong. This CDR3 has 16 residues. CDR1 is SEHNR, CDR2 FQNEAQ, per germline (reference sequence). CDR3 in amino acids: CASSRTAFSSYNEQYF. CDR3 in DNA: TGTGCCAGCAGCCGGACCGCTTTCAGCTCCTACAATGAGCAGTACTTC.

The V and J genes are TRBV4-2 and TRBJ2-1; 8 positions match TRBD2. CDR3 length: 15 amino acids. Germline lookup yields CDR1 LGHNA and CDR2 YNFKEQ. V lost 2 bases and J lost 5; bases outside the gene matches: 5. The CDR3 reads CASSQYSGRDNEQFF. CDR3 DNA sequence: TGTGCCAGCAGCCAATACAGCGGGAGAGACAATGAGCAGTTCTTC.

The V gene is TRBV9, the J gene TRBJ2-7; D uncertain. Germline assignment: CDR1 SGDLS and CDR2 YYNGEE. The CDR3 spans 15 residues. Trimming left V 3 bases short and J 5 bases short, with 18 bases between. The CDR3 nucleotides read TGTGCCAGCAGCGCCGGGCCTACAGTGGGTGACGAGCAGTACTTC. Residues: CASSAGPTVGDEQYF.

The rearrangement uses TRBV12-3 or TRBV12-4 and TRBJ2-7, with TRBD2 identical over 8 bases. The ends lost 6 bases at V and 4 bases at J; junction bases unmatched: 11. The CDR3 length is 15 residues. CDR3 nucleotide sequence: TGTGCCAGCAGACCCCGCGGGAGGCGGGCGTACGAGCAGTACTTC. This codes for CASRPRGRRAYEQYF.

The chain employs TRBV7-9 and TRBJ2-7; perhaps TRBD1 as D (5 bases). Trimming removed 2 bases from V and 7 bases from J, with 12 bases in between. CDR3 length: 13 amino acids. Germline V lookup: CDR1 SEHNR, CDR2 FQNEAQ (reference sequence). This CDR3 reads CASSLTTEAEQYF. In DNA, the CDR3 is TGTGCCAGCAGCTTAACGACAGAGGCAGAGCAGTACTTC.

This CDR3 reads CASSPDRPSDEQYF. The CDR3 DNA is TGTGCCAGCAGTCCGGACAGGCCCTCGGACGAGCAGTACTTC. The chain couples TRBV12-3 or TRBV12-4 to TRBJ2-7, with 7 bases that match TRBD1. The CDR3 totals 14 residues. Trimming at V came to 5 bases and at J to 5 bases, leaving 9 bases not matched to a gene.

The chain recombines TRBV7-9 with TRBJ2-1; 9 bases agree with TRBD1. Germline loops: CDR1 SEHNR, CDR2 FQNEAQ (reference sequence). This CDR3 comprises 20 residues. V lost 2 bases to trimming and J lost 0 bases; unmatched junction nucleotides: 14. DNA for the CDR3: TGTGCCAGCAGCTTACCTGCTCGGACAGGGGTCTTTAGCTCCTACAATGAGCAGTTCTTC. This encodes CASSLPARTGVFSSYNEQFF.

This chain links TRBV5-4 with TRBJ2-1, with no clear D. This CDR3 has 12 residues. Deletions cut 0 bases from V and 9 bases from J, with 7 bases between. CDR1 and CDR2 (germline): SGHNT, YYREEE (reference sequence). The CDR3 region has the DNA TGTGCCAGCAGCTTGGTCGGCAGTGAGCAGTTCTTC. Protein sequence: CASSLVGSEQFF.

In regard to this clonotype: A much larger clonotype is one base distant, so this may be a read error. This chain uses TRBV6-6 with TRBJ2-1; D possibly corresponds to TRBD2 (6 bases). This CDR3 is 15 amino acids long. Germline CDR1 is MNHNY and CDR2 is SVGAGI (reference sequence). CDR3 residues: CDSSYPLAKYNEQFF. The CDR3 region has the DNA TGTGACAGCAGTTACCCACTAGCCAAATACAATGAGCAGTTCTTC.

This clonotype was found once. J is TRBJ2-7 and V is TRBV12-3 or TRBV12-4, with 7 bases matching TRBD2. V lost 0 bases and J lost 4; bases outside the gene matches: 18. The CDR3 contains 19 residues. The CDR3 region is CASSLAGRARARSGYEQYF. CDR3 DNA sequence: TGTGCCAGCAGTTTAGCGGGGAGGGCCAGGGCGCGGAGTGGGTACGAGCAGTACTTC.